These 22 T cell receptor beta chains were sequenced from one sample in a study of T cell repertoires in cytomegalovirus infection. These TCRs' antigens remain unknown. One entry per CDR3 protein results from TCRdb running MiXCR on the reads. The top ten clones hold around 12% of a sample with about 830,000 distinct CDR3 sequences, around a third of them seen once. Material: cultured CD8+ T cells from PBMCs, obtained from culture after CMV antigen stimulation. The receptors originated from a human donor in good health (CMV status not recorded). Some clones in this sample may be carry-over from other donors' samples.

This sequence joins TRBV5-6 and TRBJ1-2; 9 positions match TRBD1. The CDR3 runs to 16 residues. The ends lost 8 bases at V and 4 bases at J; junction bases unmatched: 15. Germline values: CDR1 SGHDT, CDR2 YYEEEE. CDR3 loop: CASFYGTGSTRYGYTF. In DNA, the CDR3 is TGTGCCAGTTTCTATGGGACAGGGTCAACCCGCTATGGCTACACCTTC.

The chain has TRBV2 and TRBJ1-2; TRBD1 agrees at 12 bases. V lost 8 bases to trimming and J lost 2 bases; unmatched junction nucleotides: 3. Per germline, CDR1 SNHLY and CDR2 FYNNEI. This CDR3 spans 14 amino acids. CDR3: CASDGTGGNYGYTF. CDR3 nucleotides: TGTGCCAGCGACGGGACAGGGGGCAACTATGGCTACACCTTC.

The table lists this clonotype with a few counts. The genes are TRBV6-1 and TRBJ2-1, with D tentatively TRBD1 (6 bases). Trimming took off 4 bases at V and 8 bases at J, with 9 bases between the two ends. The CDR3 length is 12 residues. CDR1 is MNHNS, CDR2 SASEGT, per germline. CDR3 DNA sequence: TGTGCCAGCAGTGTACCAGGGGATGAGCAGTTCTTC. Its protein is CASSVPGDEQFF.

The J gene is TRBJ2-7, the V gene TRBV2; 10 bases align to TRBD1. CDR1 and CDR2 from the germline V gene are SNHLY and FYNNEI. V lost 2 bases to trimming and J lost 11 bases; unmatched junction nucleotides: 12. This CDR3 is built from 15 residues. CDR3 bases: TGTGCCAGCAGTGAATCGGACAGGGGGTTAGGTTCGAAGTACTTC. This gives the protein CASSESDRGLGSKYF.

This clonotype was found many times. The CDR3 DNA is TGTGCCAGCAACCCCGGGGACTACAATGAGCAGTTCTTC. As protein: CASNPGDYNEQFF. The gene calls are TRBV7-2 and TRBJ2-1; weak D call: TRBD2 (5 bases). V gave up 7 bases and J gave up 3 bases, with 10 bases separating them. Germline V gives CDR1 SGHTA, CDR2 FQGNSA. The CDR3 runs 13 residues.

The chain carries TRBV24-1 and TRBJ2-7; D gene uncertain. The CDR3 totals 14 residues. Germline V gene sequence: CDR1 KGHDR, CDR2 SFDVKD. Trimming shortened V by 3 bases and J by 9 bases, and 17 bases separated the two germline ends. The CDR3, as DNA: TGTGCCACCAGTGATCCTGCAGTGGCCTCGGGGCAGTACTTC. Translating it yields CATSDPAVASGQYF.

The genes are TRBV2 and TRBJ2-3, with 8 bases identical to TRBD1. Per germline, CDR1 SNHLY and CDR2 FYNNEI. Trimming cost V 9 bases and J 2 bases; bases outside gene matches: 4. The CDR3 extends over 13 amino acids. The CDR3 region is CARGQGVTDTQYF. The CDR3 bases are TGTGCCAGAGGACAGGGTGTCACAGATACGCAGTATTTT. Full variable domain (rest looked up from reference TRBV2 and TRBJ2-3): EPEVTQTPSHQVTQMGQEVILRCVPISNHLYFYWYRQILGQKVEFLVSFYNNEISEKSEIFDDQFSVERPDGSNFTLKIRSTKLEDSAMYFCARGQGVTDTQYFGPGTRLTVL.

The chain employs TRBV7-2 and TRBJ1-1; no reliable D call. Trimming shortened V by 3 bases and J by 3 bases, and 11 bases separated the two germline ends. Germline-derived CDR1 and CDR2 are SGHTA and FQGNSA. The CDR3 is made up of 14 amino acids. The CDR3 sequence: CASSLMPVDTEAFF. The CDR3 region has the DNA TGTGCCAGCAGCTTGATGCCGGTGGACACTGAAGCTTTCTTT.

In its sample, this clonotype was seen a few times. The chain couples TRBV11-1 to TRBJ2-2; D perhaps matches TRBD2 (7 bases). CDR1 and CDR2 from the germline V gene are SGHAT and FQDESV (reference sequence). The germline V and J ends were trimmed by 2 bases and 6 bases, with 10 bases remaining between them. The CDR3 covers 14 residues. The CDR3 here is CASSLRRGPGELFF. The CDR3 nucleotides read TGTGCCAGCAGCTTACGGCGGGGGCCCGGGGAGCTGTTTTTT.

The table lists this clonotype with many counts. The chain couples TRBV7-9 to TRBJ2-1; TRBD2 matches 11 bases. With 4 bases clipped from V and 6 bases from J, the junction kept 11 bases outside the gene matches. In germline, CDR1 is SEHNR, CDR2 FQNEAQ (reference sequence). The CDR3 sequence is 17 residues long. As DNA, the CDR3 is TGTGCCAGCAGCTCCCAGAAGGGACTAGCGGATCCCAATGAGCAGTTCTTC. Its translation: CASSSQKGLADPNEQFF.

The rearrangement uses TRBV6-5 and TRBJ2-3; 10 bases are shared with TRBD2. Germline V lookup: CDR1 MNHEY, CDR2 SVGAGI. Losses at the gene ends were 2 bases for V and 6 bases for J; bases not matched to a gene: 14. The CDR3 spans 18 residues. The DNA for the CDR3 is TGTGCCAGCAGTTACCTCCCGCGAGGAGCGGGGGGGTTTGATACGCAGTATTTT. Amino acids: CASSYLPRGAGGFDTQYF.

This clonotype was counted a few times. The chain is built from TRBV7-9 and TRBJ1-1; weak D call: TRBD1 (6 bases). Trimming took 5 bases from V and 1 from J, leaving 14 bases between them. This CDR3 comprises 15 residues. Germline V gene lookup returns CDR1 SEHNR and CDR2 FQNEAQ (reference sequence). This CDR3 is CASSGRGGQNTEAFF. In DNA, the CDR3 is TGTGCCAGCAGCGGAAGGGGGGGCCAGAACACTGAAGCTTTCTTT. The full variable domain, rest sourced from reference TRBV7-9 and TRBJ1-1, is DTGVSQNPRHKITKRGQNVTFRCDPISEHNRLYWYRQTLGQGPEFLTYFQNEAQLEKSRLLSDRFSAERPKGSFSTLEIQRTEQGDSAMYLCASSGRGGQNTEAFFGQGTRLTVV.

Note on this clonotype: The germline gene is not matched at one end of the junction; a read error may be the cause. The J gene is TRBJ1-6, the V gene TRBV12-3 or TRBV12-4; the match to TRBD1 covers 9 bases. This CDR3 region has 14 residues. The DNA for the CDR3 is TGTGTCAGCAGTCCCGGGACAGGGAATTCACCCCTCCACTTT. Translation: CVSSPGTGNSPLHF.

Here the CDR3 reads CSALPPRRTSNQPQHF. The CDR3 DNA reads TGCAGTGCTCTGCCCCCCCGCCGGACTAGCAATCAGCCCCAGCATTTT. The chain couples TRBV20-1 to TRBJ1-5; D is unclear. V dropped 5 bases and J dropped 0 bases, with 17 bases sitting between them. Germline lookup yields CDR1 DFQATT and CDR2 SNEGSKA (reference sequence). This CDR3 is 16 amino acids long.

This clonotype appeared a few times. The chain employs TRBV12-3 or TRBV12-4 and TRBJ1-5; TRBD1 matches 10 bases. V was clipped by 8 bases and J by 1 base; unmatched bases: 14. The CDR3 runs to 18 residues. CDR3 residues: CASGFLTGGIGSNQPQHF. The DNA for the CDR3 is TGTGCCAGCGGATTTCTGACAGGGGGCATTGGAAGCAATCAGCCCCAGCATTTT.

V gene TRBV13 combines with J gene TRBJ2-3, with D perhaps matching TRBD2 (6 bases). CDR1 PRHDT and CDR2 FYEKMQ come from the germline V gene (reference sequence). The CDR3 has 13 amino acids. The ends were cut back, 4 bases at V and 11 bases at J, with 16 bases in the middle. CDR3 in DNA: TGTGCCAGCAGCTCTCGGGGTCCCGGGGGGCAGTATTTT. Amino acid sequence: CASSSRGPGGQYF.

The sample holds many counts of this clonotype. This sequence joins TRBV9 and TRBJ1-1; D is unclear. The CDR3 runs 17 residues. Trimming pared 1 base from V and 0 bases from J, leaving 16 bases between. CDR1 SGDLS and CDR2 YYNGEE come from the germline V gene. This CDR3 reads CASSVSGMGIMNTEAFF. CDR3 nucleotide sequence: TGTGCCAGCAGCGTAAGTGGGATGGGGATAATGAACACTGAAGCTTTCTTT.

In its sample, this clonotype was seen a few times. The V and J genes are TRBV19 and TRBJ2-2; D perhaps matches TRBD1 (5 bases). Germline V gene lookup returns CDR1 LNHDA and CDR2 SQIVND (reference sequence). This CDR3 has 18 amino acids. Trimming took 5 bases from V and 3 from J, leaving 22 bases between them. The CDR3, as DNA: TGTGCCAGTAGTTCTCGAGGATTGCGGCTAGGGGACACCGGGGAGCTGTTTTTT. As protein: CASSSRGLRLGDTGELFF.

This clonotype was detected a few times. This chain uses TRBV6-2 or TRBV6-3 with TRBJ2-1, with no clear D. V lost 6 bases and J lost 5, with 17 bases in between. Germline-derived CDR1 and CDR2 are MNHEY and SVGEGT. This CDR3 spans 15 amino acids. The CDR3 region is CASSWLSSTDNEQFF. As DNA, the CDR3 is TGTGCCAGCAGCTGGCTCTCATCTACGGACAATGAGCAGTTCTTC.

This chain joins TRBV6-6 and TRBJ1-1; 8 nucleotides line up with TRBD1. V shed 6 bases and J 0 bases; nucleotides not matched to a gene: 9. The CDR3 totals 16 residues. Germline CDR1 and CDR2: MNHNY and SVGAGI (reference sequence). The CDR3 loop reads CASRGQGYLMNTEAFF. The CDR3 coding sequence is TGTGCCAGCAGAGGACAGGGCTACCTTATGAACACTGAAGCTTTCTTT.

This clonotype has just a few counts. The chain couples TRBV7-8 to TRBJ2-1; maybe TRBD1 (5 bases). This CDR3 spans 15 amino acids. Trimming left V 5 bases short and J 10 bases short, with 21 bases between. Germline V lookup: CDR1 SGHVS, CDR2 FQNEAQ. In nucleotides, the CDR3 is TGTGCCAGCAGCCCTTGGACACACCCTATGGTGGAGCAGTTCTTC. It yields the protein CASSPWTHPMVEQFF.

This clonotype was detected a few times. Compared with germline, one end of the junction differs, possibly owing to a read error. The CDR3 loop reads CASSLPRRGPTEAFF. DNA of the CDR3: TGTGCCAGTAGTTTACCGAGACGGGGCCCCACTGAAGCTTTCTTT. The chain uses TRBV12-3 or TRBV12-4 and TRBJ1-1, with D maybe TRBD1 (5 bases). CDR3 length: 15 amino acids.